The subject of this entry is one TCR beta chain. Its specificity is not known. This sample is part of a study of T cell repertoires in cytomegalovirus infection. This CDR3 has 15 residues. Germline V gene sequence: CDR1 SGHVS, CDR2 FNYEAQ. Trimming cost V 1 base and J 8 bases; bases outside gene matches: 8. Regarding the study as a whole: Identification of carriers of CMV plus the relevant HLA was performed using cumulative public TCR beta family frequency. HLA-C-restricted TCR beta clonotypes specific for CMV led the ex vivo response.

One entry per CDR3 protein, called by TCRdb with MiXCR from the reads. The sample holds roughly 300,000 distinct CDR3 sequences, about a quarter seen once. The rearrangement links TRBV7-6 to TRBJ2-1, with 7 bases that match TRBD2. This sequence originates from a human donor in good health (CMV status not recorded). Some clones in this sample may be carry-over from other donors' samples. Sample: PBMCs. CDR3 sequence: CASSLVAGVQDEQFF. CDR3 DNA sequence: TGTGCCAGCAGCTTAGTTGCGGGAGTGCAGGATGAGCAGTTCTTC. Together with reference TRBV7-6 and TRBJ2-1, the CDR3 gives the full variable domain: GAGVSQSPRYKVTKRGQDVALRCDPISGHVSLYWYRQALGQGPEFLTYFNYEAQQDKSGLPNDRFSAERPEGSISTLTIQRTEQRDSAMYRCASSLVAGVQDEQFFGPGTRLTVL.